This T cell receptor beta chain was sequenced during a study of blood T cell repertoires in COVID-19. This CDR3 has 15 amino acids. V was trimmed by 3 bases and J by 4 bases, leaving 12 bases between them. CDR1 and CDR2 from the germline V gene are MNHEY and SMNVEV (reference sequence). TCRdb's table, derived via immunoSEQ multiplex PCR, lists solely in-frame clones and lacks some. The sample lists approximately 48,000 clones; more than 80% were seen once. Sequencing was done on a sample of peripheral blood. The chain links TRBV27 to TRBJ2-2; TRBD2 might be the D (7 bases). The source is a man aged 55 to 70 with acute or convalescent COVID-19. As DNA, the CDR3 is TGTGCCAGCAGTTTTAACGGGGGGCGCACCGGGGAGCTGTTTTTT. This translates into CASSFNGGRTGELFF.